The TCR beta chain under discussion was sequenced for a study of cytomegalovirus exposure and HLA in healthy donors (dated by TCRdb to about 2017). Notes on the research overall: In an earlier analysis of roughly 590 of the donors, approximately 260 Gb of sequence data and roughly 100 million unique TCR beta sequences from about 190 million T cells were reported. All discovery cohort repertoires had been generated using a single sequencing platform. Five DR-DQ haplotypes were treated as single units for association and clustering because of strong linkage in the cohort. On average, roughly 250,000 unique TCR beta nucleotide sequences were sequenced per donor among some 420 genotyped donors of the cohort, with 15% to 20% of those sequences being non-productive. The study aimed to test whether cataloging public T cell receptors could reveal signatures of past pathogen exposure. The study combined high-throughput TCR immunosequencing, statistical association of individual TCRs with disease status, and machine learning to predict cytomegalovirus infection status. Both class I and class II loci were covered by HLA typing, at four-digit resolution. The number of typed donors differed by locus: about 620-630 for A, B, C, DRB1 and DQB1; some 500 for DQA1; around 580 for DPA1; and about 450 for DPB1. An early release that covered some 630 HLA-typed donors contained around 300 gigabases of sequencing data and 70 million to 100 million unique TCR sequences. Donor age, sex, ethnicity and CMV serostatus were collected together with the repertoire data. Of the 300 to 400 genotyped donors, over 70% fell in the genetic ancestry cluster associated with self-reported Caucasian donors. Besides the first cohort of approximately 670 subjects, a separate validation cohort made up of 95 to 150 different subjects was used. Genome-wide SNP genotypes for about three fifths of the roughly 670 donors were used in a later genetic analysis, which treated that subset as a discovery cohort. Using immunosequencing, the study profiled T cell repertoires from some 670 subjects and related those repertoires to cytomegalovirus serostatus. Rather than drawing on any new phenotypic data, the later analysis identified candidate immune exposures from TCR beta sequences and the way those sequences occurred across donors. In a later analysis, previously published TCR beta repertoires from several hundred donors were re-analyzed and high-resolution HLA genotyping was added so that TCR occurrence patterns could be studied. To decide whether each TCR beta V gene segment behaved as functional or pseudogenic, an earlier analysis of fewer than 750 of the donors relied on high-throughput TCR beta sequencing. What the authors observed across the whole study: In a later analysis, several top co-occurrence clusters were reported to appear linked to parvovirus B19, influenza, CMV and Epstein-Barr virus. Most CMV-associated TCR beta chains appeared to be HLA-restricted in a later analysis, and the HLA associations seemed to be driven largely by CMV exposure. The 87-base-pair reads could not distinguish some IMGT-functional V segments, including TRBV6-2 and TRBV6-3, so those segments were excluded. Correlated functional status among segregating V segments might be attributable to linkage disequilibrium, but an unknown experimental factor could not be ruled out. A later analysis found that HLA-associated TCR beta chains were more clonally expanded and had lower generation probabilities than equally common non-associated chains. Because some donors lacked HLA typing at each locus, the association tests relied only on the typed subset. Presence/absence analyses assumed roughly uniform sequencing depth across donors, an assumption that may not hold. While some public TCRs were present in many individuals, most TCR sequences turned up only very rarely across donors. Specific HLA alleles were associated with some 15,000 TCR beta sequences at a false discovery rate of 0.05 in a later analysis. A cluster of highly shared sequence variants was judged likely to represent a technical artifact of the sequencing pipeline. In an earlier analysis of 587 of the donors, most TCR beta V segments appeared in productive rearrangements about 87% or about 30% of the time, broadly matching IMGT annotations. Because counts were too low, more than 15 rarely observed V segments, including chromosome 9 orphons, were left out of the earlier analysis of approximately 500 of the donors. In a later analysis, TCR association rates were found to vary across HLA loci, with the most associated TCRs seen for DRB1 alleles and the fewest for HLA-C alleles. It was suggested by the authors that the approach could potentially be generalized to other disease states and immunological phenotypes. In both the original and validation cohorts, the classifier was reported to diagnose cytomegalovirus status with high specificity and sensitivity. In a later genetic analysis, fewer N-insertions in productive TCRs were reported among donors in an Asian-associated ancestry cluster than the roughly 700-donor mean. A further reported finding was that TCR beta sequences accurately predicted the HLA-A and HLA-B alleles for most subjects in the first cohort. In vitro tests confirmed that a few of the cytomegalovirus-associated TCR beta chains recognize cytomegalovirus antigens. In this cohort, only TCR beta chains were sequenced, and detectable features were limited by the absence of alpha or paired-chain data. A later genetic analysis associated a missense DCLRE1C variant with V-gene and J-gene trimming of TCR beta chains, and an independent cohort replicated the association. In the study, 150 to 200 TCR beta chains were listed as associated with cytomegalovirus. Assigning TCR associations to individual alleles was difficult when HLA alleles, especially DR and DQ, strongly co-occurred. Immune exposure information for the cohort was limited to CMV serostatus.

The cohort comprised fewer than 700 healthy bone marrow donors. Cohort members were all nominally healthy when sampled, although unrecorded immune exposures were likely present. The donor tested CMV seronegative, placing the donor among the roughly 400 seronegative members of the cohort. Every donor gave a peripheral blood sample, and the peripheral blood mononuclear cells from that sample were used for TCR beta sequencing. The Qiagen DNeasy Blood Extraction Kit was used to extract genomic DNA from the blood cell samples. On this clone: The target of this receptor is not known. No qualities accompany the bases; no much larger clone lies one base away.

CDR3 length: 14 amino acids, cysteine to phenylalanine. Kept here is only the CDR3 DNA, which spans 42 bases and is read in frame from base 1. The germline V gene specifies SNHLY as CDR1 and FYNNEI as CDR2. The germline V and J ends show losses of 10 bases and 8 bases respectively, and no gene match explains 12 bases of the junction. The library came from the immunoSEQ multiplex PCR assay. A mixture of 60 forward primers for TCR Vbeta segments and 13 reverse primers for TCR Jbeta segments was used in the multiplex PCR. Amplification of the CDR3 region of rearranged TCR beta genes was performed with a multiplex PCR assay on genomic DNA. Amplified TCR beta libraries were sequenced as 87-base-pair reads on the Illumina HiSeq System. As for the original processing: Across the 666 repertoires, a later analysis counted 80 million or so unique TCR beta chains, roughly 11 million of which were shared by at least two donors. To remove PCR and sequencing errors, raw reads were error-corrected and collapsed into unique sequences using a nearest-neighbor algorithm that merged closely related sequences. V, D and J gene segments were assigned by aligning CDR3 sequences to IMGT reference sequences. For a sequence to be retained, a match of at least six nucleotides to both a V gene segment and a J gene segment was required. Rearrangements were classified as productive when the CDR3 lacked stop codons and remained in frame with V and J, and all other rearrangements were classified as non-productive. CDR3 was defined by IMGT convention, running from the second conserved V-encoded cysteine to the conserved J-encoded phenylalanine. The earlier analysis of about 640 of the donors excluded any sequence lacking an unambiguous match to a single V gene segment. An earlier analysis of around 600 of the donors classified V segments as functional when productive rearrangements were above 56.7% and as segregating when the standard deviation between donors was above 5%. A statistical classification framework was built to diagnose cytomegalovirus status from the catalog of TCR beta chain sequences. In a later analysis, TCR nucleotide sequences were compared against IMGT/GENE-DB human TR gene sequences so that V and J genes could be assigned. Using the TCRdist pipeline, a later analysis assigned CDR3 sequences along with most-parsimonious VDJ recombination scenarios. In a later analysis, each TCR beta chain was defined by its CDR3 amino acid sequence together with its V-gene family, and reads lacking a unique V-gene family were excluded. To address suspected cross-contamination and a sequencing artifact, a later analysis removed approximately 600 highly shared, low-generation-probability nucleotide sequences. For each public chain, a later analysis derived a clonal expansion index from normalized ranks of inferred template counts within each repertoire. In a later analysis, generation probabilities were computed using a VDJ recombination model fitted to out-of-frame rearrangements, and the results were checked against IGoR. In a later analysis, TCR-TCR, TCR-HLA and TCR-CMV co-occurrence was scored with hypergeometric tests, and a repertoire-size bias correction was applied to TCR pairs. False discovery rates were estimated in a later analysis by permuting HLA or CMV assignments 20 times. A later analysis grouped co-occurring TCRs with DBSCAN, adding TCRdist sequence similarity when clustering within HLA-allele-positive subsets. Repertoires with fewer than 30,000 or more than 120,000 public chains were left out of co-occurrence clustering, as were five repertoires with anomalous nucleotide sharing. The clones in this table, taken by TCRdb from immuneACCESS, are in-frame only. Not every clone is retained; where verified, under half of the shortfall comes from an unresolved V gene, and the cause of the rest is unknown. The D gene and trimming were derived from the DNA, and the V and J assignments and clone size from that table. The sample profile shows more than 150,000 clones; 75% to 90% of them were found once. The biggest ten clones account for 1.5% of the sample.

The chain couples TRBV2 to TRBJ2-3; 10 of the junction bases match TRBD1. The TCR originated in a woman in her late teens or twenties in good health and CMV-seronegative. The sequencing input was PBMCs. The encoded CDR3 is CANPDRGRMGTQYF. The DNA reads as follows: TGTGCCAACCCGGACAGGGGGAGGATGGGTACGCAGTATTTT.